This T cell receptor beta chain was retrieved from a study of T cells in Graves' hyperthyroidism and ophthalmopathy. The study's findings and limits: Blood also showed most of the thyroid clonotypes that were expanded above 0.001. Model output signaled ophthalmopathy a median approximately six months ahead of onset.

The germline V gene has CDR1 MDHEN and CDR2 SYDVKM. After removal of 7 bases from V and 4 bases from J, the junction contained 7 bases not matched to a gene. The CDR3 runs 14 residues. Clinical symptoms, serum thyroxine and TRAb, thyroid ultrasound and orbital computed tomography together formed the diagnostic basis. The investigators amplified TCR beta CDR3 regions from RNA transcripts. With the HTBI primer set, the TCR CDR3 went through a first round of RT-PCR. TCRdb reprocessed the multiplex PCR reads via MiXCR and lists one record per CDR3 protein. The sample yields a few hundred thousand distinct CDR3 sequences, around a sixth seen once. The table lists this clonotype with many counts. Its antigen is unidentified.

The receptor comes from a woman aged 50 to 65 with Graves' hyperthyroidism. The sequencing input was blood. This chain connects TRBV28 to TRBJ2-7, with TRBD2 matching over 10 bases. DNA of the CDR3: TGTGCCAGCACATGGGGTAGCGGGAGGTACGAGCAGTACTTC. The encoded protein is CASTWGSGRYEQYF.